This passage covers 30 T cell receptor beta chains from one sample sequenced in a study of cytomegalovirus exposure and HLA in healthy donors. PCR amplification relied on 60 Vbeta primers (plus 13 Jbeta primers). Repertoires were generated with immunoSEQ multiplex PCR, while TCRdb's copy carries only in-frame clones and drops some. The sample lists fewer than 200,000 clones; about 90% were seen once. The sample consisted of PBMCs. Receptors originate from a girl less than two years old in good health and CMV-seronegative.

This rearrangement joins TRBV6-1 to TRBJ2-5, with 11 bases identical to TRBD1. J gave up 4 bases and V 6 bases, and 4 bases lay outside the gene matches. In germline, CDR1 is MNHNS, CDR2 SASEGT. This CDR3 is 14 amino acids long. The CDR3 DNA sequence: TGTGCCAGCAGAAAGGACAGGGGGCGAGAGACCCAGTACTTC. Protein sequence: CASRKDRGRETQYF.

The chain carries TRBV30 and TRBJ2-2, with D tentatively TRBD1 (6 bases). The CDR3 has 13 amino acids. V was shortened by 2 bases and J by 7 bases, with 11 bases between the two germline ends. The V gene's germline CDR1 is GTSNPN and CDR2 SVGIG (reference sequence). CDR3 DNA: TGTGCCTGGAGTCCCACAGGGCGCGGGGAGCTGTTTTTT. Protein product: CAWSPTGRGELFF.

The rearrangement uses TRBV5-1 and TRBJ2-7; 12 bases fit TRBD1. Per germline, CDR1 SGHRS and CDR2 YFSETQ. With 4 bases clipped from V and 5 bases from J, the junction kept 4 bases outside the gene matches. The CDR3 runs to 14 residues. The CDR3 nucleotides are TGCGCCAGCAGCATCGGGACAGGGGGCCACGAGCAGTACTTC. Translated, it gives CASSIGTGGHEQYF.

The chain recombines TRBV4-1 with TRBJ1-1; the match to TRBD1 covers 8 bases. The CDR3 contains 19 residues. Trimming removed 0 bases from V and 1 base from J; junction bases left unmatched: 13. Germline CDR1 is MGHRA and CDR2 is YSYEKL. The CDR3 is CASSQEPQGAIRRNTEAFF. The CDR3 DNA follows: TGCGCCAGCAGCCAAGAGCCCCAGGGGGCGATACGAAGGAACACTGAAGCTTTCTTT.

The chain is built from TRBV7-3 and TRBJ1-1; maybe TRBD1 (6 bases). Germline CDR1 and CDR2: SGHTA and FQGTGA. Trimming shortened V by 4 bases and J by 0 bases, and 12 bases separated the two germline ends. The CDR3 contains 15 residues. For the CDR3, the DNA is TGTGCCAGCAGCTCCTACGACAGGATGAACACTGAAGCTTTCTTT. Encoded protein: CASSSYDRMNTEAFF.

A few counts support this clone. The J gene is TRBJ2-3, the V gene TRBV9; D is ambiguous. Germline-derived CDR1 and CDR2 are SGDLS and YYNGEE. Trimming left V 4 bases short and J 0 bases short, with 15 bases between. This CDR3 region has 16 residues. CDR3 sequence reads: CASSLKPYTSTDTQYF. CDR3 nucleotide sequence: TGTGCCAGCAGCTTGAAGCCATATACTAGCACAGATACGCAGTATTTT. Full variable domain (rest looked up from reference TRBV9 and TRBJ2-3): DSGVTQTPKHLITATGQRVTLRCSPRSGDLSVYWYQQSLDQGLQFLIQYYNGEERAKGNILERFSAQQFPDLHSELNLSSLELGDSALYFCASSLKPYTSTDTQYFGPGTRLTVL.

This sequence joins TRBV2 and TRBJ2-1, with TRBD1 matching over 8 bases. The junction had 8 bases not matched to a gene; V was cut back by 6 bases and J by 7 bases. The germline CDR1 and CDR2 sequences are SNHLY and FYNNEI. The length of the CDR3 is 14 residues. CDR3 in amino acids: CASRGRQGANEQFF. As DNA, the CDR3 is TGTGCCAGCAGAGGTAGGCAGGGGGCGAATGAGCAGTTCTTC.

The chain employs TRBV6-4 and TRBJ2-3, with 13 bases lining up with TRBD2. CDR3 size: 18 residues. CDR1 is MRHNA, CDR2 SNTAGT, per germline. J lost 3 bases, V lost 7 bases, and 13 bases had no gene match. The CDR3 loop reads CASINKTLAGGGTDTQYF. CDR3 sequence (DNA): TGTGCCAGCATCAATAAAACACTAGCGGGAGGGGGAACAGATACGCAGTATTTT.

The chain carries TRBV7-9 and TRBJ2-7; D possibly corresponds to TRBD1 (6 bases). In germline, CDR1 is SEHNR, CDR2 FQNEAQ (reference sequence). The length of the CDR3 is 15 residues. Trimming left V 5 bases short and J 2 bases short, with 16 bases between. The CDR3 sequence is CASSHKDRSPYEQYF. Written as DNA, the CDR3 is TGTGCCAGCAGCCATAAAGACAGGTCTCCCTACGAGCAGTACTTC.

The CDR3 loop is CASSEQEGQPQHF. The CDR3 nucleotides are TGTGCCAGCAGTGAACAGGAGGGTCAGCCCCAGCATTTT. V and J are TRBV6-4 and TRBJ1-5, with D tentatively TRBD1 (5 bases). V was cut by 3 bases and J by 6 bases, with 9 bases left in between. This CDR3 region has 13 residues. The V gene's germline CDR1 is MRHNA and CDR2 SNTAGT.

The genes are TRBV12-5 and TRBJ1-2, with 7 nucleotides matching TRBD1. Germline CDR1 LGHNT, CDR2 FRNRAP. V lost 5 bases and J lost 7; bases outside the gene matches: 19. The CDR3 extends over 17 amino acids. CDR3 loop: CASGNQTGWSAPFGYTF. The CDR3 DNA reads as TGTGCTAGTGGTAACCAGACAGGGTGGAGTGCCCCCTTTGGCTACACCTTC.

The chain is built from TRBV30 and TRBJ1-2, with TRBD1 identical over 10 bases. Germline V gives CDR1 GTSNPN, CDR2 SVGIG (reference sequence). The CDR3 loop spans 14 amino acids. Losses at the gene ends were 2 bases for V and 8 bases for J; bases not matched to a gene: 8. The CDR3 DNA sequence: TGTGCCTGGAGTACCCGGGACAGGGGTCGGGGCTACACCTTC. Translated, it gives CAWSTRDRGRGYTF.

This chain connects TRBV29-1 to TRBJ2-5; 13 nucleotides match TRBD2. TRBJ2-7 matches the DNA end more closely, so the J call is doubtful. The CDR3 loop spans 16 amino acids. Per the germline V gene, CDR1 is SQVTM and CDR2 is ANQGSEA. CDR3 DNA sequence: TGCAGCGTCGTTGGACTAGCGGGAGTGGAATATTACGAGCAGTACTTC. Translating gives CSVVGLAGVEYYEQYF.

This clone has a handful of counts. The chain links TRBV10-3 to TRBJ1-1, with TRBD1 identical over 11 bases. V lost 10 bases, J lost 3 bases, and 4 bases stayed unmatched. Germline lookup yields CDR1 ENHRY and CDR2 SYGVKD. This CDR3 has 13 amino acids. CDR3: CATMGQGDTEAFF. CDR3 DNA: TGTGCCACTATGGGACAGGGGGACACTGAAGCTTTCTTT.

The chain uses TRBV2 and TRBJ1-1; a possible D gene is TRBD1 (6 bases). Germline CDR1 SNHLY, CDR2 FYNNEI. Trimming stripped 5 bases from V and 6 bases from J, with 16 bases between. The CDR3 has 14 amino acids. The CDR3 region has the DNA TGTGCCAGCAGTTACAGGGCCATGGGGGCTGAAGCTTTCTTT. Residues: CASSYRAMGAEAFF. The whole variable domain, filled in from reference TRBV2 and TRBJ1-1, reads EPEVTQTPSHQVTQMGQEVILRCVPISNHLYFYWYRQILGQKVEFLVSFYNNEISEKSEIFDDQFSVERPDGSNFTLKIRSTKLEDSAMYFCASSYRAMGAEAFFGQGTRLTVV.

The chain carries TRBV9 and TRBJ2-7, with 15 bases that match TRBD2. V dropped 2 bases and J dropped 5; count of bases not matched to a gene: 5. The V gene's germline CDR1 is SGDLS and CDR2 YYNGEE. CDR3 size: 16 residues. DNA of the CDR3: TGTGCCAGCAGCGTCGGGGGACTAGCGGGAGGAGACGAGCAGTACTTC. It translates to CASSVGGLAGGDEQYF.

CDR3 sequence: CASSLGPGFSSYEQYF. For the CDR3, the DNA is TGTGCCAGCAGTTTGGGTCCAGGGTTTTCGTCCTACGAGCAGTACTTC. The J gene is TRBJ2-7, the V gene TRBV27; D is perhaps TRBD1 (5 bases). The CDR3 length is 16 residues. V was trimmed by 3 bases and J by 1 base, leaving 16 bases between them. The germline gives CDR1 MNHEY, CDR2 SMNVEV (reference sequence).

The rearrangement uses TRBV5-1 and TRBJ2-7, with a tentative D call TRBD1 (5 bases). Germline V gene lookup returns CDR1 SGHRS and CDR2 YFSETQ. The CDR3 totals 14 residues. V was trimmed by 0 bases and J by 0 bases, leaving 7 bases between them. The CDR3 DNA sequence: TGCGCCAGCAGCTTGGGACAGAGCTCCTACGAGCAGTACTTC. Its translation is CASSLGQSSYEQYF.

V and J are TRBV30 and TRBJ2-7; 7 positions match TRBD1. Trimming at V came to 2 bases and at J to 4 bases, leaving 8 bases not matched to a gene. The V gene's germline CDR1 is GTSNPN and CDR2 SVGIG (reference sequence). The CDR3 runs 14 residues. For the CDR3, the DNA is TGTGCCTGGAGTCGGACAGGTCTCCTATACGAGCAGTACTTC. Protein product: CAWSRTGLLYEQYF.

The J gene is TRBJ2-3, the V gene TRBV12-5, with D perhaps matching TRBD2 (6 bases). The CDR3 runs to 18 residues. The germline CDR1 and CDR2 sequences are LGHNT and FRNRAP. Trimming pared 4 bases from V and 7 bases from J, leaving 27 bases between. This CDR3 is CASGSHNTTSRGLHTQYF. The CDR3 DNA sequence: TGTGCTAGTGGTTCTCATAACACTACTAGCCGTGGGTTGCATACGCAGTATTTT.

V usage is TRBV5-4 and J usage is TRBJ2-7, with D maybe TRBD1 (7 bases). This CDR3 contains 15 residues. With 0 bases removed from V and 0 bases from J, the gap between germline ends came to 10 bases. Germline CDR1 is SGHNT and CDR2 is YYREEE (reference sequence). The DNA of the CDR3 is TGTGCCAGCAGCTTGGGGCAGGGGGGCTCCTACGAGCAGTACTTC. Translating it yields CASSLGQGGSYEQYF.

This clone was detected only once. The CDR3 spells CASSLEVGEETQYF. DNA of the CDR3: TGCGCCAGCAGCTTGGAAGTGGGAGAGGAGACCCAGTACTTC. The V call is TRBV5-1, the J call TRBJ2-5, with a weak D call TRBD2 (5 bases). The germline V gene has CDR1 SGHRS and CDR2 YFSETQ. Trimming removed 0 bases at V and 5 bases at J, with 11 bases between. The CDR3 is 14 amino acids. Supplemented by reference TRBV5-1 and TRBJ2-5, the full variable domain reads KAGVTQTPRYLIKTRGQQVTLSCSPISGHRSVSWYQQTPGQGLQFLFEYFSETQRNKGNFPGRFSGRQFSNSRSEMNVSTLELGDSALYLCASSLEVGEETQYFGPGTRLLVL.

The rearrangement joins TRBV2 to TRBJ1-3, with 9 positions matching TRBD1. Germline V gene data show CDR1 as SNHLY and CDR2 as FYNNEI. The length of the CDR3 is 13 residues. Trimming removed 7 bases from V and 4 bases from J; junction bases left unmatched: 2. DNA for the CDR3: TGTGCCAGCAAGGGGACAGGGGGAAACACCATATATTTT. Protein: CASKGTGGNTIYF.

CDR3 region: CASSHKGGPGNTEAFF. The DNA for the CDR3 is TGCGCCAGCAGCCACAAAGGGGGCCCGGGGAACACTGAAGCTTTCTTT. The chain carries TRBV4-1 and TRBJ1-1, with 7 nucleotides matching TRBD1. V lost 3 bases to trimming and J lost 1 base; unmatched junction nucleotides: 8. CDR1 is MGHRA, CDR2 YSYEKL, per germline. There are 16 residues in the CDR3.

The CDR3 protein is CASSWTSGDSYEQYF. In nucleotides, the CDR3 is TGTGCCAGTAGCTGGACTAGCGGGGACTCCTACGAGCAGTACTTC. This chain connects TRBV19 to TRBJ2-7; 12 bases fit TRBD2. The CDR3 totals 15 residues. J was trimmed by 0 bases and V by 6 bases; bases with no gene match: 3. CDR1 LNHDA and CDR2 SQIVND come from the germline V gene (reference sequence).

The J gene is TRBJ1-4, the V gene TRBV6-5; 9 bases are shared with TRBD1. The CDR3 spans 15 residues. CDR1 is MNHEY and CDR2 is SVGAGI in the germline V gene. Trimming removed 6 bases from V and 7 bases from J; junction bases left unmatched: 9. CDR3 protein: CASSRYRGLSEKLFF. DNA for the CDR3: TGTGCCAGCAGCCGGTACAGGGGGCTGAGTGAAAAACTGTTTTTT.

The rearrangement links TRBV16 to TRBJ1-1; a weak D match, TRBD1 (6 bases). The CDR3 runs to 13 residues. Trimming left V 4 bases short and J 8 bases short, with 14 bases between. Germline assignment: CDR1 KGHSY and CDR2 FQNENV. The CDR3 loop reads CASSPPGGGEAFF. The CDR3 DNA sequence: TGTGCCAGCAGCCCTCCGGGGGGGGGCGAAGCTTTCTTT.

This clone was found once. The junction departs from germline at one end; a sequencing error may be responsible. The V call is TRBV29-1, the J call TRBJ2-3; D not certain. Looked up from germline, CDR1 is SQVTM and CDR2 is ANQGSEA. The CDR3 loop spans 12 amino acids. The CDR3, as DNA: TGCAGCGTTGAGTACAGCACAGATACGCAGTTTTTT. It translates to CSVEYSTDTQFF.

The V gene is TRBV5-1, the J gene TRBJ1-5; D perhaps matches TRBD1 (5 bases). Germline CDR1 and CDR2: SGHRS and YFSETQ. Trimming stripped 2 bases from V and 0 bases from J, with 9 bases between. This CDR3 is 15 amino acids long. CDR3 region: CASSLWGDSNQPQHF. CDR3 nucleotide sequence: TGCGCCAGCAGCTTATGGGGGGATAGCAATCAGCCCCAGCATTTT.

The chain carries TRBV9 and TRBJ2-4; D may be TRBD2 (5 bases). The germline gives CDR1 SGDLS, CDR2 YYNGEE. The CDR3 is made up of 15 amino acids. V lost 0 bases and J lost 7, with 14 bases in between. As DNA, the CDR3 is TGTGCCAGCAGCGTAGACCTGGGTACGGGGAACATTCAGTACTTC. This gives the protein CASSVDLGTGNIQYF.